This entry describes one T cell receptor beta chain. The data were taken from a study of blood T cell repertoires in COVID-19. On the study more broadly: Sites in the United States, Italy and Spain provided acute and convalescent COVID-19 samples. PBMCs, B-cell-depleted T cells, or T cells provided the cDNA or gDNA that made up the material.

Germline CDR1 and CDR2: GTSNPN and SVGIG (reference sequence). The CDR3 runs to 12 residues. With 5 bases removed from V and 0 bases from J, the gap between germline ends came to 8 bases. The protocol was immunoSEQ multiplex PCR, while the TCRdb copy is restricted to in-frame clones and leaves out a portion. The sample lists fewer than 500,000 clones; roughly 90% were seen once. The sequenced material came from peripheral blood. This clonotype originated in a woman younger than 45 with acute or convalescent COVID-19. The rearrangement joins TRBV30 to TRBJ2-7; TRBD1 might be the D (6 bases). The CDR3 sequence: CAWDRISYEQYF. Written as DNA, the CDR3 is TGTGCCTGGGACAGGATCTCCTACGAGCAGTACTTC.